This T cell receptor (beta chain) came from a study of shared clonotypes between healthy human individuals. General study findings and limits: Naive subsets usually exceeded memory subsets in estimated richness.

As regards this clone: Its specificity is unknown.

Sequenced by immunoSEQ multiplex PCR; TCRdb stores in-frame clones only, minus some. This sample has about 600,000 clones, with approximately 97% found just once. V dropped 6 bases and J dropped 1 base, with 7 bases sitting between them. From germline, CDR1 is MDHEN and CDR2 SYDVKM. The length of the CDR3 is 12 residues. The sequence derives from a woman aged 25 to 39 in good health. The chain recombines TRBV28 with TRBJ2-7; tentative D call: TRBD2 (6 bases). Sequences were obtained from naive CD4+ T cells sorted from blood. Subset meaning: CD45RA+ positively selected. As DNA, the CDR3 is TGTGCCAGCAGGGACTATTCCTACGAGCAGTACTTC. Amino acids: CASRDYSYEQYF.